Following are 4 T cell receptor beta chains from one sample sequenced in a study of shared clonotypes between healthy human individuals. TCRdb's copy holds only in-frame clones and misses some; the assay was immunoSEQ multiplex PCR. This table has about 2.4 million clones, 90% to 95% appearing once. Source material: naive CD4+ T cells sorted from blood. Subset here: CD45RA+ positively selected. The receptors originated from a young man in good health.

V usage is TRBV6-5 and J usage is TRBJ2-5; 9 bases are a match to TRBD2. The V gene end was trimmed by 6 bases and the J gene end by 1 base; junction bases not matched to a gene: 6. The CDR3 spans 15 residues. CDR1 and CDR2 from the germline V gene are MNHEY and SVGAGI. CDR3 sequence: CASSRAGGPQETQYF. In DNA, the CDR3 is TGTGCCAGCAGCAGGGCGGGGGGGCCCCAAGAGACCCAGTACTTC.

In DNA form, the CDR3 reads TGTGCCAGTAGTATCCAGCATACAGGGAACACTGAAGCTTTCTTT. It translates to CASSIQHTGNTEAFF. The rearrangement uses TRBV19 and TRBJ1-1, with D possibly being TRBD1 (5 bases). Looked up from germline, CDR1 is LNHDA and CDR2 is SQIVND (reference sequence). Trimming took 3 bases from V and 1 from J, leaving 12 bases between them. This CDR3 contains 15 residues.

The J gene is TRBJ1-1, the V gene TRBV6-5; 10 nucleotides agree with TRBD1. V shed 5 bases, J shed 6 bases, and the junction held 9 bases outside the gene matches. The CDR3 is 15 amino acids. The germline V gene encodes CDR1 MNHEY and CDR2 SVGAGI. The CDR3 DNA reads TGTGCCAGCAGTCATATGACAGGGGGCGAGGCTGAAGCTTTCTTT. This translates into CASSHMTGGEAEAFF.

The chain has TRBV19 and TRBJ2-7, with a tentative D call TRBD2 (6 bases). This CDR3 spans 13 amino acids. Trimming removed 4 bases at V and 2 bases at J, with 9 bases between. Germline CDR1 reads LNHDA; CDR2 reads SQIVND (reference sequence). CDR3 region: CASSTSVTYEQYF. CDR3 nucleotide sequence: TGTGCCAGTAGTACTAGCGTTACCTACGAGCAGTACTTC.